The 30 T cell receptor beta chains reported below all come from one sample, sequenced in a study of T cell responses to AZD1222 COVID-19 vaccine. This table comes from immunoSEQ multiplex PCR, and its TCRdb copy is limited to in-frame clones, with some not included. Of 100,000 or so clones in the sample, around nine tenths were seen once. The sample consisted of peripheral blood, taken on day 0 of AZD1222 vaccination. All receptors derive from an adult in good health.

This chain joins TRBV14 and TRBJ1-3; D perhaps matches TRBD1 (5 bases). V was shortened by 2 bases and J by 3 bases, with 8 bases between the two germline ends. The length of the CDR3 is 14 residues. The germline V gene has CDR1 SGHDN and CDR2 FVKESK. The CDR3 here is CASSQLGVGNTIYF. CDR3 nucleotides: TGTGCCAGCAGCCAACTAGGGGTTGGAAACACCATATATTTT.

The chain has TRBV7-3 and TRBJ1-1; perhaps TRBD1 as D (6 bases). Trimming left V 6 bases short and J 7 bases short, with 15 bases between. The CDR3 is 13 residues long. From germline, CDR1 is SGHTA and CDR2 FQGTGA. CDR3 sequence: CASSFSGQSEAFF. The CDR3 nucleotides are TGTGCCAGCAGTTTCAGCGGACAGAGTGAAGCTTTCTTT.

The genes are TRBV1 and TRBJ1-4; TRBD1, the table's D call, lacks a check against the DNA. TRBV1 has pseudogene status. The CDR3 runs 15 residues. Written as DNA, the CDR3 is TGCACCAGCAGCCAACTGACAGGGGGGAACGAAAAACTGTTTTTT. Translating it yields CTSSQLTGGNEKLFF.

This clone was observed a single time. The chain combines TRBV6-5 with TRBJ2-2; D not resolved. This CDR3 region has 14 residues. The germline CDR1 and CDR2 sequences are MNHEY and SVGAGI. The V and J ends lost 0 bases and 6 bases respectively, with 8 bases between them. The CDR3 is CASSYSRGPGELFF. The CDR3 bases are TGTGCCAGCAGTTACTCTAGAGGCCCCGGGGAGCTGTTTTTT.

This clone was detected only a few times. This chain connects TRBV19 to TRBJ2-2; D might be TRBD1 or TRBD2, each matching 6 bases. The CDR3 consists of 15 residues. Germline CDR1 is LNHDA and CDR2 is SQIVND (reference sequence). V lost 7 bases to trimming and J lost 4 bases, with 16 bases between them. CDR3 in amino acids: CASTTKGGSTGELFF. The CDR3 DNA is TGTGCCAGTACTACGAAAGGGGGGAGCACCGGGGAGCTGTTTTTT. Full variable domain (remainder filled in from reference TRBV19 and TRBJ2-2): DGGITQSPKYLFRKEGQNVTLSCEQNLNHDAMYWYRQDPGQGLRLIYYSQIVNDFQKGDIAEGYSVSREKKESFPLTVTSAQKNPTAFYLCASTTKGGSTGELFFGEGSRLTVL.

CDR3 coding DNA: TGTGCCAGTAGTATAGACACAGGGTCCAGCGGCTACACCTTC. The encoded protein is CASSIDTGSSGYTF. The chain links TRBV19 to TRBJ1-2, with TRBD1 as a possible D gene (6 bases). This CDR3 comprises 14 residues. From germline, CDR1 is LNHDA and CDR2 SQIVND (reference sequence). Between the trimmed V and J ends, which lost 0 bases and 8 bases, there was a span of 13 bases.

The sample holds one count of this clone. This chain uses TRBV6-2 or TRBV6-3 with TRBJ2-3, with 7 bases identical to TRBD1. The V and J ends lost 4 bases and 9 bases, in that order; junction bases with no gene match: 10. The CDR3 length is 14 residues. Germline V gene lookup returns CDR1 MNHEY and CDR2 SVGEGT. The CDR3 DNA follows: TGTGCCAGCAGTTTGAGGGGGCGCCAAGAGACGCAGTATTTT. It yields the protein CASSLRGRQETQYF.

This clone was recorded once. The chain employs TRBV7-2 and TRBJ2-5; 7 nucleotides agree with TRBD2. V shed 6 bases, J shed 3 bases, and the junction held 10 bases outside the gene matches. This CDR3 has 15 amino acids. Germline CDR1 SGHTA, CDR2 FQGNSA. CDR3 DNA: TGTGCCAGCAGTTGGGCAGCGGGGAAAGAAGAGACCCAGTACTTC. Residues: CASSWAAGKEETQYF.

This clone turned up a few times. This chain links TRBV5-6 with TRBJ2-7, with D possibly TRBD2 on 5 matching bases. The CDR3 runs to 13 residues. The ends were cut back, 1 base at V and 8 bases at J, with 13 bases in the middle. The V gene's germline CDR1 is SGHDT and CDR2 YYEEEE. CDR3 DNA: TGTGCCAGCAGCTTGAGAGAGGGTAATCAGCAGTACTTC. Encoded protein: CASSLREGNQQYF.

This clone was observed a single time. This chain connects TRBV30 to TRBJ1-6; D gene unclear. V lost 2 bases to trimming and J lost 0 bases, with 11 bases between them. Germline V CDR1 and CDR2: GTSNPN, SVGIG (reference sequence). The CDR3 sequence is 16 residues long. In DNA form, the CDR3 reads TGTGCCTGGAGTAGTCGGGAGGGCTCCTATAATTCACCCCTCCACTTT. As protein: CAWSSREGSYNSPLHF.

This chain's CDR3 is CASTPGGFSSGQYF. CDR3 in DNA: TGTGCCAGCACCCCAGGGGGCTTTTCGTCAGGGCAGTACTTC. This chain links TRBV6-6 with TRBJ2-7; 8 nucleotides agree with TRBD1. The CDR3 totals 14 residues. CDR1 is MNHNY and CDR2 is SVGAGI in the germline V gene (reference sequence). V dropped 7 bases and J dropped 9; count of bases not matched to a gene: 14.

This clone has a single count. The chain combines TRBV6-6 with TRBJ2-7; D is ambiguous. The germline CDR1 and CDR2 sequences are MNHNY and SVGAGI (reference sequence). The ends were cut back, 5 bases at V and 4 bases at J, with 15 bases in the middle. This CDR3 is built from 14 residues. For the CDR3, the DNA is TGTGCCAGCAGTACTGGGATTTTGAAATACGAGCAGTACTTC. It specifies CASSTGILKYEQYF.

The chain employs TRBV7-8 and TRBJ1-5; D is uncertain. The germline gives CDR1 SGHVS, CDR2 FQNEAQ. Trimming stripped 0 bases from V and 6 bases from J, with 12 bases between. The CDR3 totals 15 residues. CDR3 in amino acids: CASSLAFSGSQPQHF. The CDR3 coding sequence is TGTGCCAGCAGCTTAGCGTTTTCGGGAAGTCAGCCCCAGCATTTT. Together with reference TRBV7-8 and TRBJ1-5, the CDR3 gives the full variable domain: GAGVSQSPRYKVAKRGQDVALRCDPISGHVSLFWYQQALGQGPEFLTYFQNEAQLDKSGLPSDRFFAERPEGSVSTLKIQRTQQEDSAVYLCASSLAFSGSQPQHFGDGTRLSIL.

The rearrangement uses TRBV7-3 and TRBJ1-2; 11 bases are a match to TRBD1. The germline CDR1 and CDR2 sequences are SGHTA and FQGTGA. With 3 bases clipped from V and 7 bases from J, the junction kept 10 bases outside the gene matches. The CDR3 is 16 amino acids. The DNA of the CDR3 is TGTGCCAGCAGCTTCGGACAGGGGGCGCTTTTAGGTGGCTACACCTTC. Its translation: CASSFGQGALLGGYTF.

The chain combines TRBV2 with TRBJ2-2, with 11 nucleotides matching TRBD2. CDR1 SNHLY and CDR2 FYNNEI come from the germline V gene. V shed 4 bases, J shed 5 bases, and the junction held 0 bases outside the gene matches. The CDR3 runs to 14 residues. CDR3 nucleotide sequence: TGTGCCAGCAGTGGGACTAGCGGGACCGGGGAGCTGTTTTTT. It translates to CASSGTSGTGELFF. Using reference TRBV2 and TRBJ2-2 for the parts outside the CDR3, the full variable domain is EPEVTQTPSHQVTQMGQEVILRCVPISNHLYFYWYRQILGQKVEFLVSFYNNEISEKSEIFDDQFSVERPDGSNFTLKIRSTKLEDSAMYFCASSGTSGTGELFFGEGSRLTVL.

The rearrangement uses TRBV7-2 and TRBJ1-6; D gene unclear. The V end lost 5 bases, the J end lost 0 bases, and 8 bases lay between the germline ends. This CDR3 has 15 amino acids. Germline V lookup: CDR1 SGHTA, CDR2 FQGNSA. The CDR3: CASSPASSYNSPLHF. DNA for the CDR3: TGTGCCAGCAGCCCCGCGAGCTCCTATAATTCACCCCTCCACTTT.

The V gene is TRBV19, the J gene TRBJ1-5; 7 nucleotides align to TRBD1. The CDR3 spans 14 residues. V was pared by 5 bases and J by 5 bases, with 6 bases of the junction left unmatched. The germline V gene encodes CDR1 LNHDA and CDR2 SQIVND (reference sequence). The CDR3 DNA is TGTGCCAGTAGTGGTCAGGGGGACCATCAGCCCCAGCATTTT. This gives the protein CASSGQGDHQPQHF. The full variable domain, rest sourced from reference TRBV19 and TRBJ1-5, is DGGITQSPKYLFRKEGQNVTLSCEQNLNHDAMYWYRQDPGQGLRLIYYSQIVNDFQKGDIAEGYSVSREKKESFPLTVTSAQKNPTAFYLCASSGQGDHQPQHFGDGTRLSIL.

The chain joins TRBV2 to TRBJ1-5; unclear D gene. The CDR3 covers 14 residues. Deletions cut 0 bases from V and 1 base from J, with 4 bases between. The germline V gene has CDR1 SNHLY and CDR2 FYNNEI. In nucleotides, the CDR3 is TGTGCCAGCAGTGAAGCGAGGAGCAATCAGCCCCAGCATTTT. Amino acid sequence: CASSEARSNQPQHF.

The chain has TRBV7-8 and TRBJ1-2, with D uncertain. V shed 4 bases and J shed 6 bases, with 15 bases lying between them. Germline V gene data show CDR1 as SGHVS and CDR2 as FQNEAQ. There are 14 residues in the CDR3. The CDR3 sequence: CASSYGLSKDGYTF. As DNA, the CDR3 is TGTGCCAGCAGCTATGGGCTCTCCAAGGATGGCTACACCTTC. The whole variable domain, remainder taken from reference TRBV7-8 and TRBJ1-2, is GAGVSQSPRYKVAKRGQDVALRCDPISGHVSLFWYQQALGQGPEFLTYFQNEAQLDKSGLPSDRFFAERPEGSVSTLKIQRTQQEDSAVYLCASSYGLSKDGYTFGSGTRLTVV.

The CDR3 DNA reads as TGTGCCAGTAGTGTCGACAAGAACACTGAAGCTTTCTTT. Protein: CASSVDKNTEAFF. V is TRBV19 and J is TRBJ1-1; no reliable D call. The CDR3 contains 13 residues. V dropped 5 bases and J dropped 1 base, with 8 bases sitting between them. Germline values: CDR1 LNHDA, CDR2 SQIVND (reference sequence). Supplemented by reference TRBV19 and TRBJ1-1, the full variable domain reads DGGITQSPKYLFRKEGQNVTLSCEQNLNHDAMYWYRQDPGQGLRLIYYSQIVNDFQKGDIAEGYSVSREKKESFPLTVTSAQKNPTAFYLCASSVDKNTEAFFGQGTRLTVV.

The V gene is TRBV24-1, the J gene TRBJ1-2; D not resolved. Germline V gives CDR1 KGHDR, CDR2 SFDVKD. The CDR3 is 15 residues long. V gave up 8 bases and J gave up 2 bases, with 17 bases separating them. For the CDR3, the DNA is TGTGCCACCAATGACCCTTCAAGGCCAAACTATGGCTACACCTTC. Amino acid sequence: CATNDPSRPNYGYTF.

The V and J genes are TRBV18 and TRBJ2-7; D is tentatively TRBD1 or TRBD2 (5 bases each). This CDR3 region has 15 residues. With 3 bases removed from V and 2 bases from J, the gap between germline ends came to 14 bases. Germline V gene data show CDR1 as KGHSH and CDR2 as LQKENI. CDR3 sequence (DNA): TGTGCCAGCTCACCCGGGGCGAACGGGGCCTACGAGCAGTACTTC. It specifies CASSPGANGAYEQYF.

Only one count was recorded for this clone. The junction shows a germline mismatch at one end, possibly a read error. Other DNA sequences of this sample code for an identical CDR3. The J gene is TRBJ2-1, the V gene TRBV7-2, with no clear D. CDR3 length: 15 residues. Germline CDR1 and CDR2: SGHTA and FQGNSA. CDR3: CASRLVMSGYNEQFF. DNA of the CDR3: TGTGCCAGCAGATTAGTTATGTCAGGATACAACGAGCAGTTCTTC. Full variable domain (remainder filled in from reference TRBV7-2 and TRBJ2-1): GAGVSQSPSNKVTEKGKDVELRCDPISGHTALYWYRQSLGQGLEFLIYFQGNSAPDKSGLPSDRFSAERTGGSVSTLTIQRTQQEDSAVYLCASRLVMSGYNEQFFGPGTRLTVL.

J is TRBJ2-5 and V is TRBV7-9; D is perhaps TRBD2 (6 bases). V shed 4 bases and J shed 4 bases, with 16 bases lying between them. This CDR3 comprises 15 residues. Germline CDR1 reads SEHNR; CDR2 reads FQNEAQ (reference sequence). CDR3 DNA sequence: TGTGCCAGCAGCTCAGCCAAACTAGCAACAGAGACCCAGTACTTC. Its protein product is CASSSAKLATETQYF. Supplemented by reference TRBV7-9 and TRBJ2-5, the full variable domain reads DTGVSQNPRHKITKRGQNVTFRCDPISEHNRLYWYRQTLGQGPEFLTYFQNEAQLEKSRLLSDRFSAERPKGSFSTLEIQRTEQGDSAMYLCASSSAKLATETQYFGPGTRLLVL.

On this clone itself: At one boundary the junction diverges from the germline segment, which might be a read error. The chain combines TRBV2 with TRBJ2-7; 7 bases fit TRBD1. CDR3 length: 13 residues. Germline V gene lookup returns CDR1 SNHLY and CDR2 FYNNEI. CDR3 protein: CASRPPPGQTFLF. In nucleotides, the CDR3 is TGTGCCAGCAGGCCACCCCCGGGACAGACTTTTTTATTC. Full variable domain (missing parts from reference TRBV2 and TRBJ2-7): EPEVTQTPSHQVTQMGQEVILRCVPISNHLYFYWYRQILGQKVEFLVSFYNNEISEKSEIFDDQFSVERPDGSNFTLKIRSTKLEDSAMYFCASRPPPGQTFLFGPGTRLTVT.

The chain joins TRBV2 to TRBJ1-6, with no clear D. Trimming took off 0 bases at V and 6 bases at J, with 6 bases between the two ends. This CDR3 spans 14 amino acids. Germline loops: CDR1 SNHLY, CDR2 FYNNEI. The CDR3 DNA sequence: TGTGCCAGCAGTGAAGCGACACTTAATTCACCCCTCCACTTT. This codes for CASSEATLNSPLHF.

CDR3: CASSNGASNQPQHF. DNA of the CDR3: TGCGCCAGCAGCAACGGGGCGTCCAATCAGCCCCAGCATTTT. The rearrangement uses TRBV5-1 and TRBJ1-5, with TRBD1 as a possible D gene (5 bases). This CDR3 has 14 amino acids. CDR1 SGHRS and CDR2 YFSETQ come from the germline V gene. V was clipped by 4 bases and J by 3 bases, with 11 bases between them.

The rearrangement uses TRBV6-2 or TRBV6-3 and TRBJ2-5, with 7 nucleotides matching TRBD1. There are 13 residues in the CDR3. Germline trimming cut 5 bases from V and 4 bases from J; bases unmatched to any gene: 4. Germline assignment: CDR1 MNHEY and CDR2 SVGEGT. CDR3 sequence (DNA): TGTGCCAGCAGTAGTCGGGACAGAGAGACCCAGTACTTC. Amino acid sequence: CASSSRDRETQYF.

The chain recombines TRBV3-1 (or the pseudogene TRBV3-2) with TRBJ2-7; D unresolved. The germline V and J ends were trimmed by 0 bases and 4 bases, with 10 bases remaining between them. CDR1 and CDR2 from the germline V gene are LGHDT and YNNKEL (reference sequence). This CDR3 spans 14 amino acids. The CDR3 DNA reads as TGTGCCAGCAGCCAAGATTCGGTGCGTTACGAGCAGTACTTC. It specifies CASSQDSVRYEQYF.

The genes are TRBV25-1 and TRBJ2-4; TRBD2 agrees at 7 bases. Germline V lookup: CDR1 MGHDK, CDR2 SYGVNS. This CDR3 has 18 amino acids. J was trimmed by 3 bases and V by 6 bases; bases with no gene match: 17. The CDR3, as DNA: TGTGCCAGCAGCTCTGGGGGGGAGGATCGATATGACAAAAACATTCAGTACTTC. As protein: CASSSGGEDRYDKNIQYF.